This TCR beta chain was obtained from a study of blood T cell repertoires in COVID-19. On the study more broadly: In each case, the material was cDNA or gDNA derived from T cells, B-cell-depleted T cells, or PBMCs.

Data came from immunoSEQ multiplex PCR; TCRdb stores just in-frame clones and leaves some out. The repertoire holds 150,000 or so clones, with 70% to 90% as singletons. V was shortened by 4 bases and J by 0 bases, with 10 bases between the two germline ends. This CDR3 region has 15 residues. Germline lookup yields CDR1 MNHEY and CDR2 SVGAGI. This chain uses TRBV6-5 with TRBJ1-5, with D tentatively TRBD1 (6 bases). This receptor was obtained from a human donor in a cohort sampled during active COVID-19. Sequencing was performed on peripheral blood. CDR3 coding DNA: TGTGCCAGCAGTTGGACAGTTAATAGCAATCAGCCCCAGCATTTT. Protein: CASSWTVNSNQPQHF.